This T cell receptor (beta chain) was identified in a study of CXCR3-negative and CXCR3-positive naive CD8 T cells. The wider study: Around 140 million TRB reads were obtained overall (about 1.5 +/- 0.3 million per library).

Points on this clonotype: Antigen unknown.

TRB cDNA was prepared as libraries by UMI-labeled 5' RACE. TCRdb re-called the 5' RACE reads; every CDR3 protein appears as one record, without DNA. The table lists 45,000 to 70,000 distinct CDR3 sequences. General observations from the study: Memory cells differed in TRBV-TRBJ usage, but naive CXCR3-negative and CXCR3-positive cells had similar usage. Most assays were run on fresh PBMCs (CXCR3 expression partially decreased after cryopreservation).

The CDR3 extends over 16 amino acids. The V gene's germline CDR1 is LNHDA and CDR2 SQIVND (reference sequence). The V gene is TRBV19, the J gene TRBJ2-7; TCRdb proposes TRBD2, but this gene call is untestable without DNA. The material sequenced was memory CD8+ T cells from blood. This TCR came from a human donor in good health. Some clones in this sample may be carry-over from other donors' samples. CDR3 in amino acids: CASSMRFGEGIYEQYF.